Listed here are 10 T cell receptor beta chains from one sample, sequenced in a study of blood T cells in healthy people across ages. The second PCR ran 7 to 11 cycles with a sample-barcoded 5' primer and J-beta primers. Each CDR3 protein gets one entry after TCRdb re-called the 5' RACE reads with MiXCR. Here the sample spans about a million distinct CDR3 sequences, 45% to 60% being singletons. The sequencing input was blood. These receptors originate from an older woman in good health.

This clonotype was recorded a few times. The genes are TRBV7-6 and TRBJ2-5; possibly TRBD1 for D (6 bases). The CDR3 loop spans 16 amino acids. Trimming took 2 bases from V and 0 from J, leaving 13 bases between them. Germline CDR1 is SGHVS and CDR2 is FNYEAQ. DNA for the CDR3: TGTGCCAGCAGCTTACTAGGGGGTAAAAACCAAGAGACCCAGTACTTC. Protein: CASSLLGGKNQETQYF.

This chain links TRBV4-1 with TRBJ2-3, with D unresolved. This CDR3 is 17 amino acids long. The ends were cut back, 0 bases at V and 0 bases at J, with 13 bases in the middle. The germline CDR1 and CDR2 sequences are MGHRA and YSYEKL. The CDR3 DNA reads as TGCGCCAGCAGCCAAGATACGCCAAGGCTTAGCACAGATACGCAGTATTTT. It yields the protein CASSQDTPRLSTDTQYF.

This clonotype was observed a few times. The genes are TRBV27 and TRBJ2-7; possible D gene TRBD2, 5 bases. Germline CDR1 MNHEY, CDR2 SMNVEV (reference sequence). This CDR3 has 15 residues. V dropped 5 bases and J dropped 2 bases, with 16 bases sitting between them. DNA for the CDR3: TGTGCCAGCAGTAGATACGGGGTCGGGGCCTACGAGCAGTACTTC. Protein sequence: CASSRYGVGAYEQYF.

The chain recombines TRBV15 with TRBJ2-7; TRBD1 might be the D (6 bases). V was clipped by 3 bases and J by 4 bases, with 13 bases between them. Germline-derived CDR1 and CDR2 are LNHNV and YYDKDF (reference sequence). This CDR3 spans 14 amino acids. This CDR3 is CATSRRGFGYEQYF. CDR3 DNA: TGTGCCACCAGCAGGAGGGGGTTTGGGTACGAGCAGTACTTC. The whole variable domain, filled in from reference TRBV15 and TRBJ2-7, reads DAMVIQNPRYQVTQFGKPVTLSCSQTLNHNVMYWYQQKSSQAPKLLFHYYDKDFNNEADTPDNFQSRRPNTSFCFLDIRSPGLGDTAMYLCATSRRGFGYEQYFGPGTRLTVT.

CDR3 residues: CASSRKGRGPVSSGANVLTF. CDR3 DNA sequence: TGCGCCAGCAGCCGCAAGGGGCGGGGCCCTGTCAGCTCTGGGGCCAACGTCCTGACTTTC. The chain is built from TRBV4-1 and TRBJ2-6, with a weak D call TRBD2 (6 bases). CDR1 is MGHRA, CDR2 YSYEKL, per germline. The CDR3 is 20 residues long. Trimming removed 4 bases at V and 0 bases at J, with 22 bases between.

The gene calls are TRBV7-2 and TRBJ2-1, with TRBD2 matching 9 bases. V lost 1 base and J lost 9; bases outside the gene matches: 7. The CDR3 totals 15 residues. Germline CDR1 is SGHTA and CDR2 is FQGNSA. The CDR3 reads CASSLVVAGAAEQFF. The DNA for the CDR3 is TGTGCCAGCAGCTTAGTGGTAGCGGGAGCGGCTGAGCAGTTCTTC. The full variable domain, rest sourced from reference TRBV7-2 and TRBJ2-1, is GAGVSQSPSNKVTEKGKDVELRCDPISGHTALYWYRQSLGQGLEFLIYFQGNSAPDKSGLPSDRFSAERTGGSVSTLTIQRTQQEDSAVYLCASSLVVAGAAEQFFGPGTRLTVL.

This clonotype was detected a few times. The gene calls are TRBV20-1 and TRBJ2-1; 14 bases line up with TRBD2. V lost 0 bases, J lost 1 base, and 8 bases stayed unmatched. Germline assignment: CDR1 DFQATT and CDR2 SNEGSKA (reference sequence). CDR3 length: 19 amino acids. This chain's CDR3 is CSARDLRGLAGDSYNEQFF. CDR3 nucleotide sequence: TGCAGTGCTAGAGATCTGCGGGGACTAGCGGGAGATTCCTACAATGAGCAGTTCTTC.

Concerning this clonotype itself: One base away lies a much larger clone, so this may be a sequencing read error. The chain has TRBV20-1 and TRBJ2-7, with D possibly being TRBD2 (6 bases). V lost 5 bases and J lost 7, with 12 bases in between. The CDR3 length is 11 residues. The germline CDR1 and CDR2 sequences are DFQATT and SNEGSKA (reference sequence). Here the CDR3 reads CSASSVDEQYF. As DNA, the CDR3 is TGCAGTGCTTCTAGCGTCGATGAGCAGTACTTC.

The chain recombines TRBV25-1 with TRBJ2-3; possibly TRBD2 for D (6 bases). The CDR3 has 14 amino acids. Germline lookup yields CDR1 MGHDK and CDR2 SYGVNS. Trimming pared 4 bases from V and 8 bases from J, leaving 16 bases between. The CDR3 is CASSVHGAGSTQYF. DNA for the CDR3: TGTGCCAGCAGTGTTCACGGGGCGGGAAGTACGCAGTATTTT.

The rearrangement joins TRBV6-6 to TRBJ2-3, with 8 positions matching TRBD1. Trimming at V came to 2 bases and at J to 4 bases, leaving 5 bases not matched to a gene. CDR3 length: 15 amino acids. CDR1 MNHNY and CDR2 SVGAGI come from the germline V gene (reference sequence). Here the CDR3 reads CASSYLGQGPDTQYF. In DNA form, the CDR3 reads TGTGCCAGCAGTTACCTCGGACAGGGCCCAGATACGCAGTATTTT.